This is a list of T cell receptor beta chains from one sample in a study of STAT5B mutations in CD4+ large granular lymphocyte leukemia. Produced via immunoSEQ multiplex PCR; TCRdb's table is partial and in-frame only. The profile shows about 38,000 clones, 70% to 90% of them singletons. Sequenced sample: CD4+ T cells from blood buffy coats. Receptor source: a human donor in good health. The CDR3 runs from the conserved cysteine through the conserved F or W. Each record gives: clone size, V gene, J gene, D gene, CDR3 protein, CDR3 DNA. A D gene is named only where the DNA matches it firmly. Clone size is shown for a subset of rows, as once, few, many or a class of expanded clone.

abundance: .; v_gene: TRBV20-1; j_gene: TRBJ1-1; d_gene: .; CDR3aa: CSARDASEAFF; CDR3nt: TGCAGTGCTAGAGACGCCAGTGAAGCTTTCTTT
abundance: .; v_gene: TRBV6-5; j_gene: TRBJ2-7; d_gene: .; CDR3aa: CASISSGQEQYF; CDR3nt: TGTGCCAGCATCTCTTCAGGTCAAGAGCAGTACTTC
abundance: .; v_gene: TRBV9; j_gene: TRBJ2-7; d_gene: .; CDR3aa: CASSPSMRQTVEQYF; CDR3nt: TGTGCCAGCAGCCCCTCGATGAGACAGACGGTCGAGCAGTACTTC
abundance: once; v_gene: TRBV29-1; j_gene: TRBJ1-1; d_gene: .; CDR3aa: CSVLWDTEAFF; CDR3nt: TGCAGCGTCCTATGGGACACTGAAGCTTTCTTT
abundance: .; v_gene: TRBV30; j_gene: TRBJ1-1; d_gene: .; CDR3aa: CAWSQGTEAFF; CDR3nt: TGTGCCTGGAGCCAGGGGACTGAAGCTTTCTTT
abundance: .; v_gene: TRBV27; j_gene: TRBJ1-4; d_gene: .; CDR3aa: CASSLSTNEKLFF; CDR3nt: TGTGCCAGCAGTTTGTCAACTAATGAAAAACTGTTTTTT
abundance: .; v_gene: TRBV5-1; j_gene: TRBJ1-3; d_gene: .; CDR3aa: CASRGTLSGNTIYF; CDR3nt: TGCGCCAGCAGGGGGACCCTCTCTGGAAACACCATATATTTT
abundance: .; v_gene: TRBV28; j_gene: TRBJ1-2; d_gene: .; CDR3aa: CASRQGSHGYTF; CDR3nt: TGTGCCAGCAGACAGGGCTCTCATGGCTACACCTTC
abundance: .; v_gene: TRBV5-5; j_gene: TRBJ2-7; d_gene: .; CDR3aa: CASTENLSEQYF; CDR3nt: TGTGCCAGCACCGAAAACCTGTCGGAGCAGTACTTC
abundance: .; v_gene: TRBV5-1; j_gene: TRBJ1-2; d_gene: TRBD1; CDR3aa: CASSSGTGTDYGYTF; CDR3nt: TGCGCCAGCAGCTCCGGGACAGGGACGGACTATGGCTACACCTTC
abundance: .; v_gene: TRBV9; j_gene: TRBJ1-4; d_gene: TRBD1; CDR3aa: CASSSIRDRPSGGEKLFF; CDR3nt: TGTGCCAGCAGCTCAATCCGGGACAGGCCCTCGGGCGGTGAAAAACTGTTTTTT
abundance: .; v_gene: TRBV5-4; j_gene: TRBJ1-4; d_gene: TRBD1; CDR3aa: CASSQGQAEVNEKLFF; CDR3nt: TGTGCCAGCAGCCAGGGACAGGCGGAGGTTAATGAAAAACTGTTTTTT
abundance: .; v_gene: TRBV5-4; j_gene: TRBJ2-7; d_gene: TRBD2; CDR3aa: CASSLGGTSGREQYF; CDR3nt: TGTGCCAGCAGCTTGGGAGGGACTAGCGGGCGCGAGCAGTACTTC
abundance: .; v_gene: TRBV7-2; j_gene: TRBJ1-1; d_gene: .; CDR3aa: CASSLRGDTEAFF; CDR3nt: TGTGCCAGCAGCTTGAGGGGGGACACTGAAGCTTTCTTT
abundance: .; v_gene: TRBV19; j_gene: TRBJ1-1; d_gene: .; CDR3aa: CASSAFGGAITEAFF; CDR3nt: TGTGCCAGTAGTGCCTTTGGGGGGGCGATCACTGAAGCTTTCTTT
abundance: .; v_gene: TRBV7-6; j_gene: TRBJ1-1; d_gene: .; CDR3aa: CASSFDTNTEAFF; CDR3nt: TGTGCCAGCAGCTTCGACACTAACACTGAAGCTTTCTTT
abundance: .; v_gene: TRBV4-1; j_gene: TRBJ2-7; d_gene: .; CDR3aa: CASSPMGVEASYEQYF; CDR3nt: TGCGCCAGCAGCCCGATGGGGGTGGAGGCATCCTACGAGCAGTACTTC
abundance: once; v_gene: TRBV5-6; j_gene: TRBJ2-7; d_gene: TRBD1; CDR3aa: CASSPTGFYEQYF; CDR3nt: TGTGCCAGCAGCCCGACAGGGTTTTACGAGCAGTACTTC
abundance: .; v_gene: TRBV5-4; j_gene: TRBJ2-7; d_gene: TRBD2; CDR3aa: CASSFLGGGFHEQYF; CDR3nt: TGTGCCAGCAGCTTCCTCGGGGGGGGGTTCCACGAGCAGTACTTC
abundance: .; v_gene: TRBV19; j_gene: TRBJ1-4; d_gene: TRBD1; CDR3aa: CASSTPGTGTEKLFF; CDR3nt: TGTGCCAGTAGTACCCCCGGGACAGGGACTGAAAAACTGTTTTTT
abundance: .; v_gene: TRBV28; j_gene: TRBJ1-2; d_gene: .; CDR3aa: CASGRGRAGYGYTF; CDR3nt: TGTGCCAGCGGAAGAGGGAGGGCCGGCTATGGCTACACCTTC
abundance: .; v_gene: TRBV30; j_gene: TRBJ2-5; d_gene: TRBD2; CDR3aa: CAWGLSGEETQYF; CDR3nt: TGTGCCTGGGGACTTAGCGGGGAAGAGACCCAGTACTTC
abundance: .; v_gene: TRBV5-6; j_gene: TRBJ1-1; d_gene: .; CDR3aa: CASSPPGLGDTEAFF; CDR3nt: TGTGCCAGCAGCCCACCGGGCCTGGGGGACACTGAAGCTTTCTTT
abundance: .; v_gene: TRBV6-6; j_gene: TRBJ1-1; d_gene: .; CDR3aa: CASSYGPVNANTEAFF; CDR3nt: TGTGCCAGCAGTTACGGCCCGGTAAACGCGAACACTGAAGCTTTCTTT
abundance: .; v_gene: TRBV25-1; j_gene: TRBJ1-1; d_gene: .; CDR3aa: CASSVRTPNTEAFF; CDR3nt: TGTGCCAGCAGTGTGCGCACACCGAACACTGAAGCTTTCTTT
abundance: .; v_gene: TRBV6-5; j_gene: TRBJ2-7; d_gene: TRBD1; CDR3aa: CASAPRQGAEQYF; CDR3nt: TGTGCCAGCGCCCCCCGACAGGGGGCCGAGCAGTACTTC
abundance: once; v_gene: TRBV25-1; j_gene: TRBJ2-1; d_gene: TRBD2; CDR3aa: CASSGGDGTRWNEQFF; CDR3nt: TGTGCCAGCAGTGGGGGGGACGGGACTAGATGGAATGAGCAGTTCTTC
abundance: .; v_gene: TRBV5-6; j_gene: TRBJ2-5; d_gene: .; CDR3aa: CASSPPSRQETQYF; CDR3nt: TGTGCCAGCAGCCCTCCCAGCAGGCAAGAGACCCAGTACTTC
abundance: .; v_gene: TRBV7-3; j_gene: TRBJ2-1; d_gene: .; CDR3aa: CASSLGQSDLYNEQFF; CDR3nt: TGTGCCAGCAGCTTAGGACAGTCTGACCTCTACAATGAGCAGTTCTTC
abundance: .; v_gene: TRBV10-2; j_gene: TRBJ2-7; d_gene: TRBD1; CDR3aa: CASSEPGGVILLRDEQYF; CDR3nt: TGCGCCAGCAGTGAACCAGGGGGCGTTATCCTCCTAAGGGACGAGCAGTACTTC
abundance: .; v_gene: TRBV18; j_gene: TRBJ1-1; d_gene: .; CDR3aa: CASSPSARGFTEAFF; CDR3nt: TGTGCCAGCTCACCAAGCGCCAGGGGATTCACTGAAGCTTTCTTT
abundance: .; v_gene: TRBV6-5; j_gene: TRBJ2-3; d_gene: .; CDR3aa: CASASVASADTQYF; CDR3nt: TGTGCCAGCGCGAGCGTCGCTAGCGCAGATACGCAGTATTTT
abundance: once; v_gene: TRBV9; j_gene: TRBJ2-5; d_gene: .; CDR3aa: CASSFRLGETQYF; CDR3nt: TGTGCCAGCAGCTTCCGCTTGGGCGAGACCCAGTACTTC
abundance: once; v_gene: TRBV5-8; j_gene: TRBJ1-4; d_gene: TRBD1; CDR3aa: CASSLTTGGLFNEKLFF; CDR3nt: TGTGCCAGCAGCTTGACGACAGGGGGCTTATTTAATGAAAAACTGTTTTTT
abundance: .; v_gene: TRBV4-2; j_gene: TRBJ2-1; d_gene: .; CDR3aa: CASSQDHLNLLGEQFF; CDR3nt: TGTGCCAGCAGCCAAGATCACCTCAACCTTCTTGGAGAGCAGTTCTTC
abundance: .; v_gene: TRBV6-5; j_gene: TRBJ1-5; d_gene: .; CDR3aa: CASSVTEYQPQHF; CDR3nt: TGTGCCAGCAGCGTGACAGAATATCAGCCCCAGCATTTT
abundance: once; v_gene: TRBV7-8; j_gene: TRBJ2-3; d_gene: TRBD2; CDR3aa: CASSLRLAATTDTQYF; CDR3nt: TGTGCCAGCAGCCTGAGACTAGCGGCGACCACAGATACGCAGTATTTT
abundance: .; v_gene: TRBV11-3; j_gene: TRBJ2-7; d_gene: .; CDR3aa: CASSFSGENSYEQYF; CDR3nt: TGTGCCAGCAGCTTCAGTGGGGAGAACTCCTACGAGCAGTACTTC
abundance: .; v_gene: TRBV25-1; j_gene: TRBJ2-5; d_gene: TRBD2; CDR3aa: CASSAGLAGVETQYF; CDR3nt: TGTGCCAGCAGTGCCGGACTAGCGGGAGTTGAGACCCAGTACTTC
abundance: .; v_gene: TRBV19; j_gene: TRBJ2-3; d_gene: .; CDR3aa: CASMKTRRAADTQYF; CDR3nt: TGTGCCAGTATGAAGACCCGGAGGGCAGCAGATACGCAGTATTTT
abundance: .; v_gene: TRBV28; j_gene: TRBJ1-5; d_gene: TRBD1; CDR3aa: CASSPGQGVLGSNQPQHF; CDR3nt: TGTGCCAGCAGTCCTGGACAGGGGGTATTGGGGAGCAATCAGCCCCAGCATTTT
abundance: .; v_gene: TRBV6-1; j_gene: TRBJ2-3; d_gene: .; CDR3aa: CASTWQNTDTQYF; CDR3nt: TGTGCCAGCACCTGGCAGAACACAGATACGCAGTATTTT